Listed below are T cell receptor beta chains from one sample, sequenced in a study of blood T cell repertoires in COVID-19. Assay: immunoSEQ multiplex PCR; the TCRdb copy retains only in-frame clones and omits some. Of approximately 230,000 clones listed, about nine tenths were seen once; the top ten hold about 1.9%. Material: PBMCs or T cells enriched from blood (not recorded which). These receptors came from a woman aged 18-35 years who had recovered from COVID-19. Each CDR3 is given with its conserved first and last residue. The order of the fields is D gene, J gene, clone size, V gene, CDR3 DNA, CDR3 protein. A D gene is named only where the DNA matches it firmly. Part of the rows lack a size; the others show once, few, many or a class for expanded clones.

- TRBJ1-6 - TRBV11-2 TGTGCCAGCACAGGTCGGCAGGGGCAATATTCACCCCTCCACTTT CASTGRQGQYSPLHF
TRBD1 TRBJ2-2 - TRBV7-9 TGTGCCAGCAGCTACCCCGGACAGGGGGCTTCCGGGACCGGGGAGCTGTTTTTT CASSYPGQGASGTGELFF
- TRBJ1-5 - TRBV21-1 TGTGCCAGCAGCAAAGCGGGACAGGGGGATCAGCCCCAGCATTTT CASSKAGQGDQPQHF
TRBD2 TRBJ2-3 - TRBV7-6 TGTGCCAGCAGCCCACTAGCGGGGGACACAGATACGCAGTATTTT CASSPLAGDTDTQYF
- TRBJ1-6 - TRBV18 TGTGCCAGCTCAACGGACAAAAATTCACCCCTCCACTTT CASSTDKNSPLHF
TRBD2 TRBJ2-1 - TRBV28 TGTGCCAGCAGTTTATGGGGACTAGCGGGCTACAATGAGCAGTTCTTC CASSLWGLAGYNEQFF
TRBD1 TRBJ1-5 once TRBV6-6 TGTGCCAGCACCGAGGGACAGGCATATCAGCCCCAGCATTTT CASTEGQAYQPQHF
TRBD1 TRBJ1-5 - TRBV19 TGTGCCAGTAGTATGACAAACCCATCTATTGCAGACAGGGTAAGGAATCAGCCCCAGCATTTT CASSMTNPSIADRVRNQPQHF
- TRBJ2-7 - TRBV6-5 TGTGCCAGCAGTTACTCCGGGGGGCCCTCCTACGAGCAGTACTTC CASSYSGGPSYEQYF
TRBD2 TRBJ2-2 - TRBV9 TGTGCCAGCAGCCCCCAGCGGGGATACACCGGGGAGCTGTTTTTT CASSPQRGYTGELFF
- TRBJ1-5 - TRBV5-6 TGTGCCAGCAGCTTGGGGGGGCCCTTTAGCAATCAGCCCCAGCATTTT CASSLGGPFSNQPQHF
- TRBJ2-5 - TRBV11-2 TGTGCCAGCAGCCTCTCGATCAGGGAGACCCAGTACTTC CASSLSIRETQYF
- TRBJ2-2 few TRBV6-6 TGTGCCAGCAGTTATGGGGGCCAGAACACCGGGGAGCTGTTTTTT CASSYGGQNTGELFF
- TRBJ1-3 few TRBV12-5 TGTGCTAGTGGTTTATACAGGTTTAGCTCTGGAAACACCATATATTTT CASGLYRFSSGNTIYF
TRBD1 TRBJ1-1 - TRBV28 TGTGCCAGCAGTTCGGGACAGATCACTGAAGCTTTCTTT CASSSGQITEAFF
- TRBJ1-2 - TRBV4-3 TGCGCCAGCAGCCAAGGGGTGGGAGACTATGGCTACACCTTC CASSQGVGDYGYTF
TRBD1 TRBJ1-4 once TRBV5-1 TGCGCCAGCAGCTGGGACAGGGACACTGAAAAACTGTTTTTT CASSWDRDTEKLFF
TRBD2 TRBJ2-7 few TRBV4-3 TGCGCCAGCAGCCAAGACCGAACTAGCGGGGGCTACGAGCAGTACTTC CASSQDRTSGGYEQYF
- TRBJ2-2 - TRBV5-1 TGCGCCAGCAGCCGGGACTCAGACGGACCTAACACCGGGGAGCTGTTTTTT CASSRDSDGPNTGELFF
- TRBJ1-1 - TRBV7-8 TGTGCCAGCGGACAGACAGGAACTGCTGAAGCTTTCTTT CASGQTGTAEAFF
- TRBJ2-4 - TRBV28 TGTGCCAGCAGTTTCCGGGGGATCCAAAACATTCAGTACTTC CASSFRGIQNIQYF
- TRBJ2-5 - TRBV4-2 TGTGCCAGCAGCCAAGGGGTCGAGGGGACCCAGTACTTC CASSQGVEGTQYF
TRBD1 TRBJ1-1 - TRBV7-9 TGTGCCAGCACCTTTCAAACTCCGGGACAGAAGAGACCCACTGAAGCTTTCTTT CASTFQTPGQKRPTEAFF
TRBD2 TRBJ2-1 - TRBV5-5 TGTGCCAGCAGCCCGGGACTAGCGGGAGGGCCCGACAATGAGCAGTTCTTC CASSPGLAGGPDNEQFF
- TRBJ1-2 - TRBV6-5 TGTGCCAGCGGGAGGGTACCGGCGGATGGCTACACCTTC CASGRVPADGYTF
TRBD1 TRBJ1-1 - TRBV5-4 TGTGCCAGCACCCGGGACAGGGACCCAACTATTGAAGCTTTCTTT CASTRDRDPTIEAFF
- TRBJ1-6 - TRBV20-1 TGCAGTGCTAGTCGGAGGGCGCGGTCCTATAATTCACCCCTCCACTTT CSASRRARSYNSPLHF
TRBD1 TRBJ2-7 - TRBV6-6 TGTGCCAGCAGTTCCGGGACAGGGGGTACCTACGAGCAGTACTTC CASSSGTGGTYEQYF
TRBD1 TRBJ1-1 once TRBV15 TGTGCCACCAGCAGTCCAAGCATCAGGGGGCAGATAGCTTTCTTT CATSSPSIRGQIAFF
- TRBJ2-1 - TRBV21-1 TGTGCCAGCAGCGGGCGCCGACTAGCGGGGGCTCGAGGCAATGAGCAGTTCTTC CASSGRRLAGARGNEQFF
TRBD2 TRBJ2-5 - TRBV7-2 TGTGCCAGCAGCACGGGGACTAGCGGCCTCAAGACCCAGTACTTC CASSTGTSGLKTQYF
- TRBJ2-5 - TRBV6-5 TGTGCCAGCAGTTACACGGGGGTCGGGTACCAAGAGACCCAGTACTTC CASSYTGVGYQETQYF
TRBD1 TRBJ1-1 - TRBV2 TGTGCCAGCAAGAAACAGGGGGACACTGAAGCTTTCTTT CASKKQGDTEAFF
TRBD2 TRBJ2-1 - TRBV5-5 TGTGCCAGCAAGTTAAGCGGGACGGAAAATGAGCAGTTCTTC CASKLSGTENEQFF
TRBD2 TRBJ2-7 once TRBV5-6 TGTGCCAGCAGCTTGGGTCTAGCGGGAGGCCCTAGCTCCTACGAGCAGTACTTC CASSLGLAGGPSSYEQYF
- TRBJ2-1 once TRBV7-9 TGTGCCAGCAGCTTAGTGGCTAGCCCATACAATGAGCAGTTCTTC CASSLVASPYNEQFF
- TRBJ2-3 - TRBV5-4 TGTGCCAGCAGCTTTCCACGGTCTAGCACAGATACGCAGTATTTT CASSFPRSSTDTQYF
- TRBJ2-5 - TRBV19 TGTGCCAGTAGTCCTCTAGGGGGGGGGCAGCGGACCCAGTACTTC CASSPLGGGQRTQYF
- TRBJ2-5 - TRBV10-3 TGTGCCATCAGTGAGCATGCGGAGACCCAGTACTTC CAISEHAETQYF
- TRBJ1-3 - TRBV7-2 TGTGCCAGCAGACCGGGCGGGGGGGGCTCTGGAAACACCATATATTTT CASRPGGGGSGNTIYF
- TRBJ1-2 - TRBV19 TGTGCCAGTAGTATGGTATCGGGGGAGGGGGGATATGGCTACACCTTC CASSMVSGEGGYGYTF
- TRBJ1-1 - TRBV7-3 TGTGCCAGCAGCGAGACCCCGGGACAGAACACTGAAGCTTTCTTT CASSETPGQNTEAFF
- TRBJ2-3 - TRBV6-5 TGTGCCAGCGACGTCAGGGACTCAGATACGCAGTATTTT CASDVRDSDTQYF
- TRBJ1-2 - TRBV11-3 TGTGCCAGCAGCCCGCTGGGAGGGAGAAACTATGGCTACACCTTC CASSPLGGRNYGYTF
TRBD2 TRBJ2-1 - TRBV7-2 TGTGCCAGCAGCTCTAGCGGGGGGGCTTTCAATGAGCAGTTCTTC CASSSSGGAFNEQFF
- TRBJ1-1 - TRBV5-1 TGCGCCAGCAGCCAGACCAAGACGGGAATGAACACTGAAGCTTTCTTT CASSQTKTGMNTEAFF
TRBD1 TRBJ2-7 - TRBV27 TGTGCCAGCAGTTCCCGTTACAGGGGATCCTACGAGCAGTACTTC CASSSRYRGSYEQYF
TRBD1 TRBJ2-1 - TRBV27 TGTGCCAGCAGTCACAGGGGTTCGAGCTCCTACAATGAGCAGTTCTTC CASSHRGSSSYNEQFF
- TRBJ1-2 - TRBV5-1 TGCGCCAGCAGACACGCCGCGGGAGGTAACTATGGCTACACCTTC CASRHAAGGNYGYTF
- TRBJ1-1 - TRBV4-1 TGCGCCAGCAGCCAAGATCGGGGAGTGAACACTGAAGCTTTCTTT CASSQDRGVNTEAFF
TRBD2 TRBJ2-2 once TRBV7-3 TGTGCCAGCAGCTTAACCGGGACTAGCGGTACCGGGGAGCTGTTTTTT CASSLTGTSGTGELFF
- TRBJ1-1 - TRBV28 TGTGCCAGCAGGGGCCTTTACACTGAAGCTTTCTTT CASRGLYTEAFF
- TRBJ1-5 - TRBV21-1 TGTGCCAGCTTCCAGCAGGGCAATCAGCCCCAGCATTTT CASFQQGNQPQHF
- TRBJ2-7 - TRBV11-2 TGTGCCAGCAGCTTAAATTTTGTGGCAGGAAACTACGAGCAGTACTTC CASSLNFVAGNYEQYF
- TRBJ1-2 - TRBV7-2 TGTGCCAGCAGCGGCGGGGGGAACTATGGCTACACCTTC CASSGGGNYGYTF
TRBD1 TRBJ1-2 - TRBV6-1 TGTGCCAGCAGTGAGTTGGCAGGGGGCGCCCGCTATGGCTACACCTTC CASSELAGGARYGYTF
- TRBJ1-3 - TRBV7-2 TGTGCCAGCAGCTTAGTAGGGGCTGGTAACACCATATATTTT CASSLVGAGNTIYF